The sequence of this T cell receptor (beta chain) was determined in a study of blood T cell repertoires in COVID-19. For the study at large: T cells, B-cell-depleted T cells, or PBMCs provided the cDNA or gDNA that served as material.

This clone was detected a few times. Germline assignment: CDR1 KGHSH and CDR2 LQKENI. J lost 5 bases, V lost 3 bases, and 2 bases had no gene match. The CDR3 loop spans 14 amino acids. This table comes from immunoSEQ multiplex PCR, and its TCRdb copy is limited to in-frame clones, with some not included. The repertoire includes approximately 300,000 clones, 75% to 90% of them detected once, and about 4.6% sits in the top ten. Sequenced input: peripheral blood. The chain couples TRBV18 to TRBJ1-4, with TRBD1 identical over 8 bases. The receptor was isolated from a man aged 35 to 55 with acute or convalescent COVID-19. The DNA for the CDR3 is TGTGCCAGCTCACCGGGACAGGCAAATGAAAAACTGTTTTTT. This translates into CASSPGQANEKLFF.